A single sample gave rise to the 10 T cell receptor beta chains below, sequenced in a study of blood T cell repertoires in COVID-19. Measured with immunoSEQ multiplex PCR; TCRdb has only the in-frame clones, and not every one. Of hundreds of thousands of clones listed, approximately 90% were seen once; the top ten hold roughly 1.4%. The sample was PBMCs or T cells enriched from blood (not recorded which). The receptors were gathered from a woman aged 18-29 years who had been exposed to COVID-19.

The chain combines TRBV7-2 with TRBJ2-7; the D gene is possibly TRBD2 (6 bases). V was pared by 1 base and J by 3 bases, with 10 bases between. Germline CDR1 reads SGHTA; CDR2 reads FQGNSA. CDR3 size: 14 residues. The DNA for the CDR3 is TGTGCCAGCAGCTTAGTGGGGGACTTCTACGAGCAGTACTTC. Translating gives CASSLVGDFYEQYF.

This chain uses TRBV27 with TRBJ1-2, with no clear D. Germline V lookup: CDR1 MNHEY, CDR2 SMNVEV (reference sequence). Trimming cost V 9 bases and J 0 bases, with 11 bases left between them. CDR3 length: 13 amino acids. Written as DNA, the CDR3 is TGTGCCAGTTCTGACTCTACTAACTATGGCTACACCTTC. Amino acids: CASSDSTNYGYTF.

V is TRBV11-2 and J is TRBJ2-1, with TRBD2 matching 10 bases. CDR1 is SGHAT, CDR2 FQNNGV, per germline. This CDR3 has 15 residues. The V segment lost 5 bases and the J segment 5 bases; nucleotides outside the gene matches: 6. The CDR3 region has the DNA TGTGCCAGCAGCCCTCTAGCGGGAGTTAACAATGAGCAGTTCTTC. Its translation: CASSPLAGVNNEQFF.

Only one count was recorded for this clone. The chain is built from TRBV30 and TRBJ2-7, with 10 positions matching TRBD1. The J segment lost 7 bases and the V segment lost 1 base, leaving 4 bases of the junction unmatched. Germline CDR1 is GTSNPN and CDR2 is SVGIG (reference sequence). The length of the CDR3 is 13 residues. CDR3 in amino acids: CAWSGQGAEEQYF. The CDR3 DNA reads TGTGCCTGGAGTGGACAGGGGGCGGAGGAGCAGTACTTC.

The chain couples TRBV23-1 to TRBJ2-7, with 7 bases matching TRBD1. TRBV23-1 is reported as an ORF; its role is uncertain. CDR3 size: 14 residues. V was pared by 8 bases and J by 1 base, with 8 bases of the junction left unmatched. CDR3 sequence: CASADRDRSYEQYF. CDR3 DNA sequence: TGCGCCAGCGCAGACCGGGACAGATCCTACGAGCAGTACTTC.

The V call is TRBV28, the J call TRBJ2-7; 12 bases align to TRBD1. CDR1 is MDHEN and CDR2 is SYDVKM in the germline V gene. The J segment lost 4 bases and the V segment lost 5 bases, leaving 3 bases of the junction unmatched. The CDR3 contains 14 residues. The CDR3 region has the DNA TGTGCCAGCAGTGGGGACAGGGGGCAATACGAGCAGTACTTC. Its protein is CASSGDRGQYEQYF.

The chain joins TRBV5-1 to TRBJ1-2; D is perhaps TRBD1 (5 bases). Germline CDR1 and CDR2: SGHRS and YFSETQ. The CDR3 extends over 12 amino acids. V was cut by 5 bases and J by 5 bases, with 10 bases left in between. The CDR3: CASRTDRYGYTF. The CDR3 coding sequence is TGCGCCAGCAGGACAGACAGATATGGCTACACCTTC. Full variable domain (rest looked up from reference TRBV5-1 and TRBJ1-2): KAGVTQTPRYLIKTRGQQVTLSCSPISGHRSVSWYQQTPGQGLQFLFEYFSETQRNKGNFPGRFSGRQFSNSRSEMNVSTLELGDSALYLCASRTDRYGYTFGSGTRLTVV.

Worth noting for this clone: This specimen includes other DNA sequences encoding the same CDR3. V gene TRBV18 combines with J gene TRBJ2-7; TRBD1 aligns across 8 bases. This CDR3 comprises 13 residues. With 6 bases clipped from V and 3 bases from J, the junction kept 4 bases outside the gene matches. CDR1 is KGHSH, CDR2 LQKENI, per germline. CDR3 protein: CASSPGTGYEQYF. DNA for the CDR3: TGTGCCAGCTCCCCCGGGACAGGCTACGAGCAGTACTTC.

This chain links TRBV19 with TRBJ1-1; 8 bases map to TRBD1. Germline V gives CDR1 LNHDA, CDR2 SQIVND (reference sequence). J was trimmed by 1 base and V by 4 bases; bases with no gene match: 8. This CDR3 region has 16 residues. Here the CDR3 reads CASSTPTGGPNTEAFF. CDR3 coding DNA: TGTGCCAGTAGTACGCCCACAGGGGGGCCGAACACTGAAGCTTTCTTT.

V and J are TRBV10-2 and TRBJ2-1, with TRBD2 matching 9 bases. Per germline, CDR1 WSHSY and CDR2 SAAADI. The trim removed 6 bases at V and 4 bases at J, leaving 4 bases unmatched. CDR3 length equals 14 residues. This chain's CDR3 is CASRSRGGYNEQFF. In nucleotides, the CDR3 is TGCGCCAGCAGGTCGCGGGGGGGGTACAATGAGCAGTTCTTC.